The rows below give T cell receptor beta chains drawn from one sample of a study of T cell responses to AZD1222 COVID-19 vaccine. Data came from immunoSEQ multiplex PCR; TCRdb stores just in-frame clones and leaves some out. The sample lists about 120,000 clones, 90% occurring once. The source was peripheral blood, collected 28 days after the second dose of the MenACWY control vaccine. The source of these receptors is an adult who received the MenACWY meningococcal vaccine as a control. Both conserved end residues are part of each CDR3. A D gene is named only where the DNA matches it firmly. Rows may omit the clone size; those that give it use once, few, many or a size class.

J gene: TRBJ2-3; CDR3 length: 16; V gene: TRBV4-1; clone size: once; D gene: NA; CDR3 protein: CASSQFGQGLTDTQYF; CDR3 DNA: TGCGCCAGCAGCCAGTTCGGGCAGGGACTCACAGATACGCAGTATTTT
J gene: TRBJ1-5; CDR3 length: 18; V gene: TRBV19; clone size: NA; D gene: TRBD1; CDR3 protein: CASSEDRITLYSNQPQHF; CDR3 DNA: TGTGCCAGTAGTGAGGACAGGATAACTCTCTATAGCAATCAGCCCCAGCATTTT
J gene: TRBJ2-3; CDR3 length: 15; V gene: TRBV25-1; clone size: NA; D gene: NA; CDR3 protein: CASSEFYREGGLQYF; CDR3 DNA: TGTGCCAGCAGTGAATTCTACAGGGAGGGAGGGTTGCAGTATTTT
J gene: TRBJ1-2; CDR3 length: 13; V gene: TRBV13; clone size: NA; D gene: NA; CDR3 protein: CASSLGRGHGYTF; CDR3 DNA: TGTGCCAGCAGCTTAGGCCGGGGTCACGGCTACACCTTC
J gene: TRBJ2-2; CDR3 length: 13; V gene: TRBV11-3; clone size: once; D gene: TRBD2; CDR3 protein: CASSIGGNGELFF; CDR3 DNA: TGTGCCAGCAGCATCGGGGGGAACGGGGAGCTGTTTTTT
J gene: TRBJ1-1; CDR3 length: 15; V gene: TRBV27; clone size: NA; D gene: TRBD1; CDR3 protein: CASSLLPGQGVEAFF; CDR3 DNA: TGTGCCAGCAGTTTATTACCGGGACAGGGGGTTGAAGCTTTCTTT
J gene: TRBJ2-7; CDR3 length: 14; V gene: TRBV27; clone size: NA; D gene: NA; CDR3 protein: CASSLRSFSYEQYF; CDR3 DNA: TGTGCCAGCAGTTTACGGAGTTTCTCCTACGAGCAGTACTTC
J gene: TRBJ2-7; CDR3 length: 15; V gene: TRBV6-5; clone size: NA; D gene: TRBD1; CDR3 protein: CASSNGQGDTYEQYF; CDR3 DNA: TGTGCCAGCAGCAATGGACAGGGTGACACCTACGAGCAGTACTTC
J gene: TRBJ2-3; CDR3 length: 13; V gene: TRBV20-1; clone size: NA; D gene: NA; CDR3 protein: CSASLGLTDTQYF; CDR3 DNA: TGCAGTGCTAGTCTCGGACTTACAGATACGCAGTATTTT
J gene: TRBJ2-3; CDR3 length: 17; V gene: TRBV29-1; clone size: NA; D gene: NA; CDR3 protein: CSVEGPRVSQVADTQYF; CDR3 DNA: TGCAGCGTTGAGGGGCCCCGGGTATCACAGGTGGCAGATACGCAGTATTTT